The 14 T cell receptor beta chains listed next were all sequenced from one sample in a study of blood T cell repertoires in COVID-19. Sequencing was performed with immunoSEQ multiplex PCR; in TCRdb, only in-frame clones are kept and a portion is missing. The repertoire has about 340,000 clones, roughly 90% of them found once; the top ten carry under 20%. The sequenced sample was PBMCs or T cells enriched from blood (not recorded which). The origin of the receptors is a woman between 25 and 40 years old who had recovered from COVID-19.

This CDR3 is CASSLGFPAYNEQFF. The CDR3 coding sequence is TGTGCCAGCAGCTTAGGTTTTCCGGCCTACAATGAGCAGTTCTTC. The chain combines TRBV13 with TRBJ2-1, with D hard to call. The CDR3 loop spans 15 amino acids. V was pared by 0 bases and J by 2 bases, with 8 bases between. CDR1 and CDR2 (germline): PRHDT, FYEKMQ (reference sequence).

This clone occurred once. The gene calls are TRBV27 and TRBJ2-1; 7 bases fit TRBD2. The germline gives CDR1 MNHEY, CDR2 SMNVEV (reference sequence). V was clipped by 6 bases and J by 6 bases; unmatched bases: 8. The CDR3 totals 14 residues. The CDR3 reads CASRRRGGGNEQFF. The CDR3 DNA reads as TGTGCCAGCAGACGGAGGGGCGGGGGCAATGAGCAGTTCTTC.

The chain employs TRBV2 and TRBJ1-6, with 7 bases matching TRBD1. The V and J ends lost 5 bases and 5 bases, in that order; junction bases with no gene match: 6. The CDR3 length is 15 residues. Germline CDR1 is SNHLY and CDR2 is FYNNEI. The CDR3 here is CASSIGTANNSPLHF. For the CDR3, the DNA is TGTGCCAGCAGTATAGGGACAGCAAATAATTCACCCCTCCACTTT.

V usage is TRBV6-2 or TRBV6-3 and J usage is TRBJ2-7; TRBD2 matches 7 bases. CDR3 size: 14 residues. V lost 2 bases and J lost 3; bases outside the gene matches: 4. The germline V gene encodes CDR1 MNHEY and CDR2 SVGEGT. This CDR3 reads CASSYKRDFYEQYF. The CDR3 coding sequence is TGTGCCAGCAGTTACAAGCGGGACTTCTACGAGCAGTACTTC.

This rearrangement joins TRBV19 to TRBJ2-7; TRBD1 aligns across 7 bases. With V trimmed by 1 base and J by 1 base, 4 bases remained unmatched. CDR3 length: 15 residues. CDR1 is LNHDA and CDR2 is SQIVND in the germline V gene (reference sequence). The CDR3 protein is CASSIAAGGSYEQYF. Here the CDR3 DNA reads TGTGCCAGTAGTATAGCAGCAGGGGGTTCCTACGAGCAGTACTTC.

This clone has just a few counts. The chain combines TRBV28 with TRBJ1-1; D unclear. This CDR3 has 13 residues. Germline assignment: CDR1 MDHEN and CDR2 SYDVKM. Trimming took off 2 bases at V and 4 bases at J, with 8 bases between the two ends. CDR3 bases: TGTGCCAGCAGTTTAGGAGTCCGCACTGAAGCTTTCTTT. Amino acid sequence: CASSLGVRTEAFF.

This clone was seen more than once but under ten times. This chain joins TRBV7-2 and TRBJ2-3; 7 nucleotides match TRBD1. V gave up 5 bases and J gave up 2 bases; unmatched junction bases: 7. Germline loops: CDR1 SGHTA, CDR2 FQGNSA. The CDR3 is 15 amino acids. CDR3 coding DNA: TGTGCCAGCAGCCCGCACAGGGGATTCACAGATACGCAGTATTTT. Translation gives CASSPHRGFTDTQYF. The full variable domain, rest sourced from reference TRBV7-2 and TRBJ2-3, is GAGVSQSPSNKVTEKGKDVELRCDPISGHTALYWYRQSLGQGLEFLIYFQGNSAPDKSGLPSDRFSAERTGGSVSTLTIQRTQQEDSAVYLCASSPHRGFTDTQYFGPGTRLTVL.

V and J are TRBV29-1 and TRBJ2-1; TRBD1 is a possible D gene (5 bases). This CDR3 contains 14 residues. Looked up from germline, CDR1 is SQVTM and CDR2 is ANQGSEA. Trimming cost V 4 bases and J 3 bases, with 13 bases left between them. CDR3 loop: CSVGARTFYNEQFF. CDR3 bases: TGCAGCGTTGGGGCTAGGACATTCTACAATGAGCAGTTCTTC.

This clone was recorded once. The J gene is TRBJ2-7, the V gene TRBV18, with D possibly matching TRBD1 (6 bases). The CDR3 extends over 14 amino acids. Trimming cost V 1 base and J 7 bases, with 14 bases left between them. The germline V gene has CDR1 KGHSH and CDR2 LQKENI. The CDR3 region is CASSPQRGYGEQYF. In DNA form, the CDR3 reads TGTGCCAGCTCACCACAAAGGGGGTACGGGGAGCAGTACTTC.

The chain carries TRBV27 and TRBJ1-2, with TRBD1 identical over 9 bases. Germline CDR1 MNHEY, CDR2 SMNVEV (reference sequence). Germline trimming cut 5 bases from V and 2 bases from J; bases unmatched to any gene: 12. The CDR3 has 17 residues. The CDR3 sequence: CASSNLPRGQGNYGYTF. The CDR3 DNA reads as TGTGCCAGCAGTAATTTGCCTAGGGGACAGGGAAACTATGGCTACACCTTC.

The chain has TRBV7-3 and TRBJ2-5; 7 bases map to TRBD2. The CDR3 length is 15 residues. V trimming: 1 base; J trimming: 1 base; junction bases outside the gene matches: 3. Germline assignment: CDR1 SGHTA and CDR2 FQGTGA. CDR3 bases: TGTGCCAGCAGCTTAAAGCGGGACCCCCAAGAGACCCAGTACTTC. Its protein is CASSLKRDPQETQYF.

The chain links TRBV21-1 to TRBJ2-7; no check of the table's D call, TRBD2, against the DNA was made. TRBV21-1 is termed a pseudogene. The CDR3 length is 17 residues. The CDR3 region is CASSKAATSAGSGEQYF. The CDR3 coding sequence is TGTGCCAGCAGCAAAGCGGCCACTAGCGCGGGTTCGGGCGAGCAGTACTTC.

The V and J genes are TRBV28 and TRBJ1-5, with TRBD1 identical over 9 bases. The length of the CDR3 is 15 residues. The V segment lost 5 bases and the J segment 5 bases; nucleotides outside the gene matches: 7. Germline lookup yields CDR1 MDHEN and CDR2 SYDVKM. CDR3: CASSTGQGNYQPQHF. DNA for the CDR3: TGTGCCAGCAGTACGGGACAGGGTAACTATCAGCCCCAGCATTTT.

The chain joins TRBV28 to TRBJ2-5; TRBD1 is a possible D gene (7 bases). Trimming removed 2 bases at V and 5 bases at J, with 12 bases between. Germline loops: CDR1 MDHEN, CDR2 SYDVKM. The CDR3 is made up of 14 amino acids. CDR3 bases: TGTGCCAGCAGTTTAGGCGCAGGGGGGGAGACCCAGTACTTC. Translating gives CASSLGAGGETQYF.